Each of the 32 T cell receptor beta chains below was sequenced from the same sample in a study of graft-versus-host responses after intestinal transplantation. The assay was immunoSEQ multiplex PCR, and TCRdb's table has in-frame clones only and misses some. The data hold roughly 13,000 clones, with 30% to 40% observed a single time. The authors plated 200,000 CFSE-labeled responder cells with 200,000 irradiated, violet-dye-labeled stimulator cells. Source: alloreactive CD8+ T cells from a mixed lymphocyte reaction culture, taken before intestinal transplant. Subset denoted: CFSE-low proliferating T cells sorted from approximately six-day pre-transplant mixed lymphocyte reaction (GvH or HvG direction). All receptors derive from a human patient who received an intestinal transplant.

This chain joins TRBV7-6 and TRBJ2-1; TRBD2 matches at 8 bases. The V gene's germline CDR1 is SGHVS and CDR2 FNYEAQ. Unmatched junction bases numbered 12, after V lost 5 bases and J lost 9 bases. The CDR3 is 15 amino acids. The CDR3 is CASSQPAGGQGEQFF. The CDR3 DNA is TGTGCCAGCAGCCAGCCGGCGGGAGGCCAGGGTGAGCAGTTCTTC.

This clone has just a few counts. The CDR3 nucleotides are TGTGCCAGTAGTATAACGGGGGGGTCCTACAATGAGCAGTTCTTC. It is translated as CASSITGGSYNEQFF. V is TRBV19 and J is TRBJ2-1; 8 bases fit TRBD2. Unmatched junction bases numbered 1, after V lost 2 bases and J lost 1 base. The V gene's germline CDR1 is LNHDA and CDR2 SQIVND (reference sequence). The CDR3 is 15 residues long.

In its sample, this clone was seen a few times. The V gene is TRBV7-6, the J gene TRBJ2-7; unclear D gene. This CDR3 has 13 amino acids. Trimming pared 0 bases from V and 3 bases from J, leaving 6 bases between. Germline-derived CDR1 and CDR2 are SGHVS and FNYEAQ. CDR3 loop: CASSLAGSYEQYF. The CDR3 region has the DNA TGTGCCAGCAGCTTAGCGGGCAGCTACGAGCAGTACTTC.

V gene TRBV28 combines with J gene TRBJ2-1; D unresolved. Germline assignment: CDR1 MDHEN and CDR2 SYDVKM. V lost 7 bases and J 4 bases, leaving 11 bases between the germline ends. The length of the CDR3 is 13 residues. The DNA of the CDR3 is TGTGCCAGCACTTTCGGCAGGTACAATGAGCAGTTCTTC. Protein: CASTFGRYNEQFF.

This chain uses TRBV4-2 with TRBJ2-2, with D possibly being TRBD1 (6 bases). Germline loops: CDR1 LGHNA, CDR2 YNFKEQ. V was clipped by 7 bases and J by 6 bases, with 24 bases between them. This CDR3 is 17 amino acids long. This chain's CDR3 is CASTRRIRRGIAGELFF. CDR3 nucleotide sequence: TGTGCCAGCACCCGAAGAATCCGCAGGGGCATAGCCGGGGAGCTGTTTTTT.

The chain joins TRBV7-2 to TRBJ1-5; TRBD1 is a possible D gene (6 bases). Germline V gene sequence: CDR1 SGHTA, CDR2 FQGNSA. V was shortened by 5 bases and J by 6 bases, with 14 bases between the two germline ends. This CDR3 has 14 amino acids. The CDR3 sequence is CASSPWGGAQPQHF. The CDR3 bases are TGTGCCAGCAGCCCATGGGGGGGCGCTCAGCCCCAGCATTTT.

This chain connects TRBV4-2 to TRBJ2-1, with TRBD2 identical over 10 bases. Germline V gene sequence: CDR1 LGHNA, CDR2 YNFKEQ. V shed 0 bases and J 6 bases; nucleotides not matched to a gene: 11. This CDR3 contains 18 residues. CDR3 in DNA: TGTGCCAGCAGCCAAGATCCTTTGCTAGCGGGAGAGGGCAATGAGCAGTTCTTC. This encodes CASSQDPLLAGEGNEQFF.

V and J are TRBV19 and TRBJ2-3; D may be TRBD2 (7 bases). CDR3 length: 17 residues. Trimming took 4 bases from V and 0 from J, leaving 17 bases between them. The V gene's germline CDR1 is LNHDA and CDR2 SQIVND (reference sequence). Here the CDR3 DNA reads TGTGCCAGTAGTAGGGGGGGGCGCCGGACTAGCACAGATACGCAGTATTTT. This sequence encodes CASSRGGRRTSTDTQYF.

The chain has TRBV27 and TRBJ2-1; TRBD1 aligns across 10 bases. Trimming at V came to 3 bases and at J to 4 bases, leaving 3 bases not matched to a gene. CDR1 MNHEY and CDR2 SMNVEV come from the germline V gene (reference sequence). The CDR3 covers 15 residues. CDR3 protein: CASSLGTGVYNEQFF. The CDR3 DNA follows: TGTGCCAGCAGTTTGGGGACAGGGGTATACAATGAGCAGTTCTTC.

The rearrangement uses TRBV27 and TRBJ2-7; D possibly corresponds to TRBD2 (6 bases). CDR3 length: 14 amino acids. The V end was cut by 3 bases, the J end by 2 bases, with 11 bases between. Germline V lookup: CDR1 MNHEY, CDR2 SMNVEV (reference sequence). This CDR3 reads CASSLGSGAYEQYF. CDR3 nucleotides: TGTGCCAGCAGTTTGGGGTCGGGGGCCTACGAGCAGTACTTC.

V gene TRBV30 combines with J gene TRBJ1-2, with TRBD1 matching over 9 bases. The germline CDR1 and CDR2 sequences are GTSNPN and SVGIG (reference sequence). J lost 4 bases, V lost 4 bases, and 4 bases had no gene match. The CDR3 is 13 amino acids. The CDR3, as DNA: TGTGCCTGGACCCTGACAGGGGGCTATGGCTACACCTTC. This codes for CAWTLTGGYGYTF.

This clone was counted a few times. In nucleotides, the CDR3 is TGCGCCAGCAGCTTAGGGACAGGGGGGATGAACACTGAAGCTTTCTTT. This encodes CASSLGTGGMNTEAFF. The chain joins TRBV5-1 to TRBJ1-1, with 11 bases matching TRBD1. CDR3 length: 16 residues. The trim removed 2 bases at V and 0 bases at J, leaving 3 bases unmatched. From germline, CDR1 is SGHRS and CDR2 YFSETQ.

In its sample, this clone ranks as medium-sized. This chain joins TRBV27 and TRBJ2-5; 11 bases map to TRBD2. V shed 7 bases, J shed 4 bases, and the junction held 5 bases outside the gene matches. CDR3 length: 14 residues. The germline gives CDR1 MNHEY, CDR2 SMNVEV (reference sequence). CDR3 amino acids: CASTPLAGGETQYF. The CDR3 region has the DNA TGTGCCAGCACCCCTCTAGCGGGAGGAGAGACCCAGTACTTC.

CDR3 in amino acids: CASSPWAGYEQYF. The CDR3 DNA reads as TGTGCCAGCAGCCCCTGGGCGGGCTACGAGCAGTACTTC. This chain uses TRBV11-2 with TRBJ2-7; TRBD2 might be the D (5 bases). Trimming left V 5 bases short and J 3 bases short, with 11 bases between. The CDR3 loop spans 13 amino acids. The V gene's germline CDR1 is SGHAT and CDR2 FQNNGV.

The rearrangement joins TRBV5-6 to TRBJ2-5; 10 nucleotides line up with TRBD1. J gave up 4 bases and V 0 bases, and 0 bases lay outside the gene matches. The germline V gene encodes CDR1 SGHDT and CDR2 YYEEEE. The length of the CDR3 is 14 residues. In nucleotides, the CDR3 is TGTGCCAGCAGCTTGGGACAGGGGGCAGAGACCCAGTACTTC. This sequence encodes CASSLGQGAETQYF.

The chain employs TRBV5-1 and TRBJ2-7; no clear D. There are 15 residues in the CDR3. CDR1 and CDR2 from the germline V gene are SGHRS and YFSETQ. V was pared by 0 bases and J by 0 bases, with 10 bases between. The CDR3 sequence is CASSLGSQSSYEQYF. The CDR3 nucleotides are TGCGCCAGCAGCTTGGGATCACAGAGCTCCTACGAGCAGTACTTC.

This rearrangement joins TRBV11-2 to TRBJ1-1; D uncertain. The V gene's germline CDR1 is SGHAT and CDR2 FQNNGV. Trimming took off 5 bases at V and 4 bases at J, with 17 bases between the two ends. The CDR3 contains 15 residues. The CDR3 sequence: CASSPILQEGTEAFF. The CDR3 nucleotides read TGTGCCAGCAGCCCCATTTTGCAGGAGGGCACTGAAGCTTTCTTT.

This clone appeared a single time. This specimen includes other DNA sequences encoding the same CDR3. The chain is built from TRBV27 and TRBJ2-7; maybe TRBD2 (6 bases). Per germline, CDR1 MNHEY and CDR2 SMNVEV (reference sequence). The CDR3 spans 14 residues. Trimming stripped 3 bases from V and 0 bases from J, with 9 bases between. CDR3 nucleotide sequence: TGTGCCAGCAGTTTCGGGGGAAGCTCCTACGAGCAGTACTTC. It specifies CASSFGGSSYEQYF.

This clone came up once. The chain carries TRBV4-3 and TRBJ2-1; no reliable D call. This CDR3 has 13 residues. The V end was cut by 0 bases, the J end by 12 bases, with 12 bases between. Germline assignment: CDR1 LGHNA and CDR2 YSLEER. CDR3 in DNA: TGCGCCAGCAGCCAAGATTTAACACCTTCGCAGTTCTTC. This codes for CASSQDLTPSQFF.

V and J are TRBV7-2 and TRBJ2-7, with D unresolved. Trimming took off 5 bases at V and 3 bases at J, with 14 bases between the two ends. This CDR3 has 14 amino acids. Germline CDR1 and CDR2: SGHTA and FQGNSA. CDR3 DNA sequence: TGTGCCAGCAGCCCGGATCTAGGAGACTACGAGCAGTACTTC. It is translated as CASSPDLGDYEQYF.

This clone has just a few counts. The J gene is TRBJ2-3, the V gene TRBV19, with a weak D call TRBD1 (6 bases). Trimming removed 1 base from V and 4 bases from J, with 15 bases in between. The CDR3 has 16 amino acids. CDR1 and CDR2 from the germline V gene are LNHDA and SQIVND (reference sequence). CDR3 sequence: CASSIGGQGWSDTQYF. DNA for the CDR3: TGTGCCAGTAGTATAGGAGGCCAGGGGTGGTCAGATACGCAGTATTTT.

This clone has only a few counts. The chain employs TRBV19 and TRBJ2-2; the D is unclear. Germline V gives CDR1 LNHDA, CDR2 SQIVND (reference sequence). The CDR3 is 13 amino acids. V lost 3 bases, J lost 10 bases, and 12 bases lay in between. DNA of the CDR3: TGTGCCAGTAGTATCCTTTTTGGAGAGGAGCTGTTTTTT. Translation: CASSILFGEELFF. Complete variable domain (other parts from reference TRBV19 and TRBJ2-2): DGGITQSPKYLFRKEGQNVTLSCEQNLNHDAMYWYRQDPGQGLRLIYYSQIVNDFQKGDIAEGYSVSREKKESFPLTVTSAQKNPTAFYLCASSILFGEELFFGEGSRLTVL.

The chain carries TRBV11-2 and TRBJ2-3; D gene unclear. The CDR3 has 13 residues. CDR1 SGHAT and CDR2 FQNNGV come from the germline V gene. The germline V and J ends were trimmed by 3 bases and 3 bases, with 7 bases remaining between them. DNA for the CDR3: TGTGCCAGCAGCTTGCAGGTTACAGATACGCAGTATTTT. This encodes CASSLQVTDTQYF.

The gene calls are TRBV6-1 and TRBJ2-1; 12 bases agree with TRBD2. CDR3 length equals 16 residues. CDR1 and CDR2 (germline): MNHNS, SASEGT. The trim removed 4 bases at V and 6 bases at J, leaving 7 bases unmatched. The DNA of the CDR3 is TGTGCCAGCAGTGGCCCCCTAGCGGGAGGGTTCAATGAGCAGTTCTTC. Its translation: CASSGPLAGGFNEQFF.

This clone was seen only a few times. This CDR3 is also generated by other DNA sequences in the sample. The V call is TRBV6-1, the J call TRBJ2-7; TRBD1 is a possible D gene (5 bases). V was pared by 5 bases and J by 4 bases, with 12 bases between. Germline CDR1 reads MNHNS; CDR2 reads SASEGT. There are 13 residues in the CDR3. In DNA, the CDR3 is TGTGCCAGCAGTCCAAGACAGCCATACGAGCAGTACTTC. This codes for CASSPRQPYEQYF.

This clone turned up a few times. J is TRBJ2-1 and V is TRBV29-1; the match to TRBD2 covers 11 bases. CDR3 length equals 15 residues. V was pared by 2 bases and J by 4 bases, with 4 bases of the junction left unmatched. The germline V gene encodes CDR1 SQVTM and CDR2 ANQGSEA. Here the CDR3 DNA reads TGCAGCGTTGAAAAGGGACTAGCGGCGTACAATGAGCAGTTCTTC. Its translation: CSVEKGLAAYNEQFF.

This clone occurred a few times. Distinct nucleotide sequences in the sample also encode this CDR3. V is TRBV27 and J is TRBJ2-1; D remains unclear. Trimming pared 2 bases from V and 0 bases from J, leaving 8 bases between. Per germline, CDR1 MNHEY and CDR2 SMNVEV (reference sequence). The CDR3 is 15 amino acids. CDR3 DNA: TGTGCCAGCAGTTTAATCCCCAGCTCCTACAATGAGCAGTTCTTC. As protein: CASSLIPSSYNEQFF.

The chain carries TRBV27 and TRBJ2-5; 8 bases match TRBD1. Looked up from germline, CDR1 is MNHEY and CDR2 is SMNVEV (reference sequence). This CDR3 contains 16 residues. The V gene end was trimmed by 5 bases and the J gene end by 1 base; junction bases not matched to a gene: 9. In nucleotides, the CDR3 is TGTGCCAGCAGTGTTGGGACAGGAGTAGGCCAAGAGACCCAGTACTTC. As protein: CASSVGTGVGQETQYF.

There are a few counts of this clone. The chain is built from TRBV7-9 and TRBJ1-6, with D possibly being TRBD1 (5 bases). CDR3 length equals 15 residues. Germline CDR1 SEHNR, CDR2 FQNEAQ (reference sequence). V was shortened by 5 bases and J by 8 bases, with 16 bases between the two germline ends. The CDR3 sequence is CASSPLSGDYSPLHF. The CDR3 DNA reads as TGTGCCAGCAGCCCCCTTTCGGGGGACTATTCACCCCTCCACTTT.

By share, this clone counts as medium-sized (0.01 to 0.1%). DNA of the CDR3: TGTGCCAGCAGGGACTACCAAGAGACCCAGTACTTC. Translated, it gives CASRDYQETQYF. V and J are TRBV28 and TRBJ2-5, with D tentatively TRBD2 (5 bases). The CDR3 extends over 12 amino acids. Germline CDR1 MDHEN, CDR2 SYDVKM. Trimming removed 6 bases at V and 0 bases at J, with 5 bases between.

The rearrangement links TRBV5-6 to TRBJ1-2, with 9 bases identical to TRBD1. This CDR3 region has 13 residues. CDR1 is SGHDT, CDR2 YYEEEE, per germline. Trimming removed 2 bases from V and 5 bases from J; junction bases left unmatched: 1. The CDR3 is CASSFGTGYGYTF. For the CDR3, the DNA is TGTGCCAGCAGCTTCGGGACAGGGTATGGCTACACCTTC.

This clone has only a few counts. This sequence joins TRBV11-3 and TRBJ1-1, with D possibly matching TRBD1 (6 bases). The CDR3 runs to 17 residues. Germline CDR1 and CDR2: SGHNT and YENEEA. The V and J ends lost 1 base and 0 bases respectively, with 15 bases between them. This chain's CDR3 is CASSLVRGQRMNTEAFF. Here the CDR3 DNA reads TGTGCCAGCAGCTTAGTACGCGGACAGAGAATGAACACTGAAGCTTTCTTT. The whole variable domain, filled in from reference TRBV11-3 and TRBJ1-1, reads EAGVVQSPRYKIIEKKQPVAFWCNPISGHNTLYWYLQNLGQGPELLIRYENEEAVDDSQLPKDRFSAERLKGVDSTLKIQPAELGDSAVYLCASSLVRGQRMNTEAFFGQGTRLTVV.